This T cell receptor (beta chain) was profiled in a study of cytomegalovirus exposure and HLA in healthy donors. Study-level points and caveats: In vitro assays verified that a few CMV-associated chains recognized CMV antigens specifically.

Use of 60 Vbeta and 13 Jbeta primers characterized the PCR. Some clones are missing from TCRdb's copy, which holds only in-frame ones; the method was immunoSEQ multiplex PCR. The sample gives 70,000 or so clones, roughly 69% of which show up once; over 2.5% is in the top ten. On this clone: What it binds is unknown.

V was trimmed by 8 bases and J by 7 bases, leaving 15 bases between them. Germline lookup yields CDR1 SNHLY and CDR2 FYNNEI. The CDR3 loop spans 12 amino acids. The chain is built from TRBV2 and TRBJ2-7; maybe TRBD1 (6 bases). The receptor comes from a woman aged 45 to 65 in good health and CMV-seronegative. Input material: PBMCs. The CDR3 region has the DNA TGTGCCAGCGAAAGGGGGTCTGGGGAGCAGTACTTC. Its protein is CASERGSGEQYF.